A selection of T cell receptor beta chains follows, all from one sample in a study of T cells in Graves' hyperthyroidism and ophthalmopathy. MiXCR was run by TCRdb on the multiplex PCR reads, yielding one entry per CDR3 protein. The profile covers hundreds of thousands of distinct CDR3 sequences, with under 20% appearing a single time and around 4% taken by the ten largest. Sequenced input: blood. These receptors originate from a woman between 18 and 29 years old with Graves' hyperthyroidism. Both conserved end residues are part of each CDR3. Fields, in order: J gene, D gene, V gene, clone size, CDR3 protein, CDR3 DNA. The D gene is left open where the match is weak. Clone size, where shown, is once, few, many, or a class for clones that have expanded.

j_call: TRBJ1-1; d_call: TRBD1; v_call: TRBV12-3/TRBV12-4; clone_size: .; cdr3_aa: CASSQGARRNTEAFF; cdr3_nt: TGTGCCAGCAGCCAGGGGGCCAGGCGGAACACTGAAGCTTTCTTT
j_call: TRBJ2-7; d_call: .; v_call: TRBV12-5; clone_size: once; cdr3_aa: CASGSLVGTGRYEQYF; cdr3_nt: TGTGCTAGTGGTTCCCTCGTCGGTACAGGGAGGTACGAGCAGTACTTC
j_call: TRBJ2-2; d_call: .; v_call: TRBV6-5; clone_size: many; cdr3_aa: CASSWAGTSNTGELFF; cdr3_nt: TGTGCCAGCAGTTGGGCCGGGACATCGAACACCGGGGAGCTGTTTTTT
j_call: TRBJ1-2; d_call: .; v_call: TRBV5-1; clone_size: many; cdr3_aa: CASTEVGTSAYGYTF; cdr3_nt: TGCGCCAGCACGGAAGTGGGGACGTCGGCCTATGGCTACACCTTC
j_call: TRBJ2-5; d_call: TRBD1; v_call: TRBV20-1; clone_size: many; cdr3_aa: CSARDILTGAIQETQYF; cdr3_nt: TGCAGTGCTAGAGATATCCTGACAGGGGCCATCCAAGAGACCCAGTACTTC
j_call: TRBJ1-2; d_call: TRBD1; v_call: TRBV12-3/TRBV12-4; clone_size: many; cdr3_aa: CASSFGTGNYGYTF; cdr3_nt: TGTGCCAGCAGTTTCGGGACAGGGAACTATGGCTACACCTTC
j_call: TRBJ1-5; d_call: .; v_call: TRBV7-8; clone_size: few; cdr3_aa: CASSLEAQGRNQPQHF; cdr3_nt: TGTGCCAGCAGCTTAGAGGCCCAGGGAAGAAATCAGCCCCAGCATTTT
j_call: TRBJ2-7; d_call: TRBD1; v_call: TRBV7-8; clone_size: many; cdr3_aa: CASIKGQGAYEQYF; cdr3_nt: TGTGCCAGCATTAAGGGACAGGGGGCCTACGAGCAGTACTTC
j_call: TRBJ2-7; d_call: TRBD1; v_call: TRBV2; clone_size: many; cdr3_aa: CAGQGNDYYEQYF; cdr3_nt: TGTGCCGGACAGGGGAACGACTACTACGAGCAGTACTTC
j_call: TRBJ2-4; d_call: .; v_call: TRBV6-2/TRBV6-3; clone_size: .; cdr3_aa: CASSLDKRNIKYF; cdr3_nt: TGTGCCAGCAGCCTGGACAAGCGGAACATTAAGTACTTC
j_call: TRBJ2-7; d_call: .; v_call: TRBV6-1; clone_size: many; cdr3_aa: CASSEALVYEQYF; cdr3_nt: TGTGCCAGCAGTGAAGCACTAGTCTACGAGCAGTACTTC
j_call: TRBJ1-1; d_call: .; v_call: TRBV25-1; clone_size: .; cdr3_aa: CASTPLGRGNTGTVNTEAFF; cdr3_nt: TGTGCCAGCACCCCCCTCGGGCGGGGGAACACCGGGACTGTAAACACTGAAGCTTTCTTT
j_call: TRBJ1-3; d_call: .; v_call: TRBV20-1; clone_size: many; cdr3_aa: CSARVQTSSGNTIYF; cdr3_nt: TGCAGTGCTAGAGTACAGACCAGCTCTGGAAACACCATATATTTT
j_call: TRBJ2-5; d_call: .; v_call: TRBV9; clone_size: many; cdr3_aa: CASSVEGTKGETQYF; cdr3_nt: TGTGCCAGCAGCGTAGAGGGGACCAAGGGAGAGACCCAGTACTTC
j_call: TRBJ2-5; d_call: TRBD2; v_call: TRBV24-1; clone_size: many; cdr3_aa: CATSEAGTSGIQETQYF; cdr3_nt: TGTGCCACCAGTGAGGCCGGGACTAGCGGGATTCAAGAGACCCAGTACTTC
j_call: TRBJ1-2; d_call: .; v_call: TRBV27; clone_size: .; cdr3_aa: CASSLSGGWVGGYGYTF; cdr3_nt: TGTGCCAGCAGTTTATCCGGTGGGTGGGTGGGCGGCTATGGCTACACCTTC
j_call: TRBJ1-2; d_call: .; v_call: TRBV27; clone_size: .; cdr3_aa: CARSFDQRLNYGYTF; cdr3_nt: TGTGCCAGGAGTTTCGACCAAAGGCTTAACTATGGCTACACCTTC
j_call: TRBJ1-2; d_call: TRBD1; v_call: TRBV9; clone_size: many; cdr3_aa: CASSETGTSGANYGYTF; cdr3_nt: TGTGCCAGCAGCGAGACAGGGACATCGGGCGCTAACTATGGCTACACCTTC
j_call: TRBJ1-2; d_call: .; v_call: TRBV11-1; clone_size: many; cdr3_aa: CASSSAGASYGYTF; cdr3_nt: TGTGCCAGCAGCTCTGCCGGGGCGTCCTATGGCTACACCTTC
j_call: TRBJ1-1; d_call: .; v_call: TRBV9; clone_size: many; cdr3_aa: CASSRRAGATEAFF; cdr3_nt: TGTGCCAGCAGCCGCAGGGCAGGGGCCACTGAAGCTTTCTTT
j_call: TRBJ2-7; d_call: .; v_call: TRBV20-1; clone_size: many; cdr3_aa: CSARDAQSGVYEQYF; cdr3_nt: TGCAGTGCTAGAGATGCCCAATCGGGGGTCTACGAGCAGTACTTC
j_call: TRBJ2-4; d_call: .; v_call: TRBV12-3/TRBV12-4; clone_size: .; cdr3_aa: CASSLGIGAKNIQYF; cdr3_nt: TGTGCCAGCAGTTTGGGAATAGGGGCCAAAAACATTCAGTACTTC
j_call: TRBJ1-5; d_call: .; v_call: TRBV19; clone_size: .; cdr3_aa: CASSSGQGINQPQHF; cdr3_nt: TGTGCCAGTAGCTCGGGGCAGGGAATCAATCAGCCCCAGCATTTT
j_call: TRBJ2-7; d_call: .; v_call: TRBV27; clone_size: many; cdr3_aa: CASSLGGGFSYEQYF; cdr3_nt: TGTGCCAGCAGTTTGGGTGGGGGATTCTCCTACGAGCAGTACTTC
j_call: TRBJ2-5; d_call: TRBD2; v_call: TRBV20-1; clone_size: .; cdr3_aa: CSASPGLAGGPREETQYF; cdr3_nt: TGCAGTGCTTCGCCGGGACTAGCGGGGGGGCCTAGGGAAGAGACCCAGTACTTC
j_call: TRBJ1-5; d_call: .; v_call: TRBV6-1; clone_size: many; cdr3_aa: CASSEAVTVLGPQHF; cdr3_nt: TGTGCCAGCAGTGAAGCCGTAACCGTCTTGGGGCCCCAGCATTTT
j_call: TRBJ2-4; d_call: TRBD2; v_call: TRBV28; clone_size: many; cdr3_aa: CASSFSPGLAGGHLAKNIQYF; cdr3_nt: TGTGCCAGCAGTTTTAGTCCTGGACTAGCGGGGGGCCATTTAGCCAAAAACATTCAGTACTTC